Each of the 10 T cell receptor beta chains below was sequenced from the same sample in a study of shared clonotypes between healthy human individuals. CD8 cells regarded as naive lacked CD45RO, were positively chosen for CCR7, and omitted terminally differentiated effector memory CD45RA+ cells. Method: immunoSEQ multiplex PCR; TCRdb's copy keeps in-frame clones and lacks some. The sample has over 2 million clones; less than 95% are singletons. Source material: naive CD8+ T cells sorted from blood. These receptors all stem from a man aged 18 to 30 in good health.

V is TRBV7-9 and J is TRBJ2-1; TRBD2 matches at 13 bases. This CDR3 is built from 16 residues. From germline, CDR1 is SEHNR and CDR2 FQNEAQ (reference sequence). The V segment lost 4 bases and the J segment 4 bases; nucleotides outside the gene matches: 4. The CDR3 spells CASSSGTSGTYNEQFF. DNA for the CDR3: TGTGCCAGCAGCTCAGGGACTAGCGGGACTTACAATGAGCAGTTCTTC. The complete variable domain, with remaining parts taken from reference TRBV7-9 and TRBJ2-1, reads DTGVSQNPRHKITKRGQNVTFRCDPISEHNRLYWYRQTLGQGPEFLTYFQNEAQLEKSRLLSDRFSAERPKGSFSTLEIQRTEQGDSAMYLCASSSGTSGTYNEQFFGPGTRLTVL.

The rearrangement uses TRBV13 and TRBJ2-7; 9 bases line up with TRBD1. The germline CDR1 and CDR2 sequences are PRHDT and FYEKMQ (reference sequence). V was clipped by 6 bases and J by 5 bases; unmatched bases: 8. There are 14 residues in the CDR3. The DNA for the CDR3 is TGTGCCAGCAGTTCACAGGGGGCGCCCAACGAGCAGTACTTC. The encoded protein is CASSSQGAPNEQYF.

The genes are TRBV29-1 and TRBJ1-2, with D maybe TRBD1 (5 bases). The germline V gene has CDR1 SQVTM and CDR2 ANQGSEA. This CDR3 is built from 11 residues. V was trimmed by 6 bases and J by 10 bases, leaving 15 bases between them. CDR3 coding DNA: TGCAGCGTCCCCGAAGGGGTTGACTACACCTTC. Translated: CSVPEGVDYTF.

V is TRBV11-3 and J is TRBJ2-1; D remains unclear. Germline V lookup: CDR1 SGHNT, CDR2 YENEEA. The CDR3 covers 15 residues. The V gene lost 5 bases and the J gene lost 4 bases, with 15 bases spanning the gap. The CDR3 DNA reads TGTGCCAGCAGCAAAAGCCTCGACGGATACAATGAGCAGTTCTTC. It specifies CASSKSLDGYNEQFF.

For this clone: Other nucleotide sequences in the sample specify the same CDR3. The chain carries TRBV7-2 and TRBJ2-7; D uncertain. V was pared by 1 base and J by 1 base, with 5 bases between. Germline CDR1 is SGHTA and CDR2 is FQGNSA. The CDR3 has 13 amino acids. Here the CDR3 DNA reads TGTGCCAGCAGCTTAGACGTATCCTACGAGCAGTACTTC. Translated, it gives CASSLDVSYEQYF.

As regards this clone: An end of the junction does not agree with germline; a read error may underlie this. Other DNA sequences in this sample translate to the same CDR3. The rearrangement links TRBV7-2 to TRBJ2-7; 12 bases agree with TRBD2. This CDR3 contains 13 residues. From germline, CDR1 is SGHTA and CDR2 FQGNSA. For the CDR3, the DNA is TGTGCCAGCAGCTTAGTAACTAGCGGGGGGCGGGACTTC. Its translation is CASSLVTSGGRDF.

This sequence joins TRBV29-1 and TRBJ2-7; 16 bases line up with TRBD2. Germline V lookup: CDR1 SQVTM, CDR2 ANQGSEA. Germline trimming cut 6 bases from V and 4 bases from J; bases unmatched to any gene: 9. The CDR3 spans 16 residues. The CDR3 DNA sequence: TGCAGCGTGGCCGGGACTAGCGGGAGGGTAGGATACGAGCAGTACTTC. Encoded protein: CSVAGTSGRVGYEQYF.

V and J are TRBV6-5 and TRBJ2-5; D is perhaps TRBD1 (6 bases). Trimming shortened V by 7 bases and J by 4 bases, and 10 bases separated the two germline ends. Germline CDR1 and CDR2: MNHEY and SVGAGI. The CDR3 is 12 amino acids. The CDR3, as DNA: TGTGCCAGCACAGGGGCGGGAGAGACCCAGTACTTC. Amino acids: CASTGAGETQYF.

The chain has TRBV4-1 and TRBJ1-5; D uncertain. V was shortened by 4 bases and J by 7 bases, with 11 bases between the two germline ends. Germline CDR1 reads MGHRA; CDR2 reads YSYEKL. The CDR3 runs to 13 residues. The CDR3 DNA reads as TGCGCCAGCAGCCTGGACTGGGAGCAGCCCCAGCATTTT. It codes for CASSLDWEQPQHF.

A note on this clone: The sample holds other DNA sequences that translate to the same CDR3. The CDR3: CASSVEGDEQYF. CDR3 nucleotides: TGTGCCAGCAGCGTGGAGGGCGACGAGCAGTACTTC. V usage is TRBV9 and J usage is TRBJ2-7; D is possibly TRBD2 (6 bases). V was clipped by 2 bases and J by 5 bases, with 8 bases between them. CDR1 and CDR2 from the germline V gene are SGDLS and YYNGEE. The CDR3 is 12 amino acids.